Below, 15 T cell receptor beta chains from the same sample are listed, as sequenced in a study of OX40 agonist ivuxolimab in advanced cancers. Using immunoSEQ multiplex PCR, the repertoire was profiled, and TCRdb retains in-frame clones only, with some absent. The repertoire holds over 85,000 clones, with roughly 85% as singletons. The source material was CD4+ or CD8+ T cells sorted from blood, sampled in a trial of the OX40 agonist ivuxolimab. Receptors were obtained from an adult with an advanced solid tumor such as melanoma, head and neck, liver or kidney cancer.

The chain recombines TRBV5-1 with TRBJ2-3, with 9 bases that match TRBD2. J was trimmed by 8 bases and V by 1 base; bases with no gene match: 8. The CDR3 covers 15 residues. Germline CDR1 reads SGHRS; CDR2 reads YFSETQ. For the CDR3, the DNA is TGCGCCAGCAGCTTGCAGCGGGGGGCATTCGGTACGCAGTATTTT. This encodes CASSLQRGAFGTQYF.

The chain employs TRBV29-1 and TRBJ1-1; 8 nucleotides align to TRBD1. V gave up 4 bases and J gave up 4 bases; unmatched junction bases: 8. CDR1 is SQVTM and CDR2 is ANQGSEA in the germline V gene. The CDR3 loop spans 14 amino acids. The CDR3 protein is CSVATQQGGTEAFF. CDR3 coding DNA: TGCAGCGTTGCCACCCAACAGGGGGGCACTGAAGCTTTCTTT.

As DNA, the CDR3 is TGTGCCAGCAGTGAACCCGTCCGTGGGGAGACCCAGTACTTC. It codes for CASSEPVRGETQYF. The chain joins TRBV6-1 to TRBJ2-5; D not resolved. There are 14 residues in the CDR3. V was trimmed by 2 bases and J by 5 bases, leaving 12 bases between them. Germline CDR1 and CDR2: MNHNS and SASEGT.

This sequence joins TRBV18 and TRBJ2-5; possibly TRBD1 for D (6 bases). Germline-derived CDR1 and CDR2 are KGHSH and LQKENI. CDR3 length: 14 residues. V dropped 5 bases and J dropped 4 bases, with 14 bases sitting between them. As DNA, the CDR3 is TGTGCCAGCTCATCGGGACACGCCGCAGAGACCCAGTACTTC. This codes for CASSSGHAAETQYF. The full variable domain, its missing parts supplied by reference TRBV18 and TRBJ2-5, is NAGVMQNPRHLVRRRGQEARLRCSPMKGHSHVYWYRQLPEEGLKFMVYLQKENIIDESGMPKERFSAEFPKEGPSILRIQQVVRGDSAAYFCASSSGHAAETQYFGPGTRLLVL.

Points on this clone: Other nucleotide sequences from this sample produce the same CDR3. The chain has TRBV11-2 and TRBJ1-2; D unclear. V lost 4 bases, J lost 1 base, and 7 bases lay in between. Germline V lookup: CDR1 SGHAT, CDR2 FQNNGV. The CDR3 totals 13 residues. CDR3 sequence: CASSSDGNYGYTF. DNA for the CDR3: TGTGCCAGCAGCTCGGACGGTAACTATGGCTACACCTTC. Together with reference TRBV11-2 and TRBJ1-2, the CDR3 gives the full variable domain: EAGVAQSPRYKIIEKRQSVAFWCNPISGHATLYWYQQILGQGPKLLIQFQNNGVVDDSQLPKDRFSAERLKGVDSTLKIQPAKLEDSAVYLCASSSDGNYGYTFGSGTRLTVV.

The rearrangement uses TRBV6-5 and TRBJ2-5, with 10 bases that match TRBD1. The germline CDR1 and CDR2 sequences are MNHEY and SVGAGI. The J segment lost 4 bases and the V segment lost 5 bases, leaving 1 base of the junction unmatched. There are 13 residues in the CDR3. The CDR3 loop reads CASSRDRGETQYF. The CDR3 DNA sequence: TGTGCCAGCAGTAGGGACAGGGGAGAGACCCAGTACTTC.

The rearrangement links TRBV5-4 to TRBJ1-4; D is unclear. From germline, CDR1 is SGHNT and CDR2 YYREEE (reference sequence). The CDR3 extends over 14 amino acids. Between the trimmed V and J ends, which lost 1 base and 4 bases, there was a span of 8 bases. Here the CDR3 DNA reads TGTGCCAGCAGCTTGTCGGGGTTTAATGAAAAACTGTTTTTT. Its protein product is CASSLSGFNEKLFF. The complete variable domain, with remaining parts taken from reference TRBV5-4 and TRBJ1-4, reads ETGVTQSPTHLIKTRGQQVTLRCSSQSGHNTVSWYQQALGQGPQFIFQYYREEENGRGNFPPRFSGLQFPNYSSELNVNALELDDSALYLCASSLSGFNEKLFFGSGTQLSVL.

The rearrangement uses TRBV2 and TRBJ1-3, with 8 bases lining up with TRBD1. The length of the CDR3 is 15 residues. V gave up 6 bases and J gave up 4 bases; unmatched junction bases: 8. Per the germline V gene, CDR1 is SNHLY and CDR2 is FYNNEI. This CDR3 reads CASSPGQVEGNTIYF. The DNA of the CDR3 is TGTGCCAGCAGCCCGGGACAGGTGGAAGGAAACACCATATATTTT.

This chain joins TRBV28 and TRBJ1-1; no firm D call. CDR3 length equals 13 residues. From germline, CDR1 is MDHEN and CDR2 SYDVKM. V lost 8 bases, J lost 4 bases, and 14 bases lay in between. The CDR3 reads CASYFPGGTEAFF. The CDR3 coding sequence is TGTGCCAGCTATTTCCCGGGCGGCACTGAAGCTTTCTTT.

This clone has just one count. The J gene is TRBJ2-7, the V gene TRBV6-6; D is unresolved. Germline V gene lookup returns CDR1 MNHNY and CDR2 SVGAGI (reference sequence). V was pared by 0 bases and J by 3 bases, with 9 bases between. This CDR3 is built from 14 residues. CDR3 residues: CASSYSLNVYEQYF. The CDR3 nucleotides read TGTGCCAGCAGTTACTCGCTGAACGTCTACGAGCAGTACTTC.

The rearrangement uses TRBV10-3 and TRBJ1-4, with a weak D call TRBD1 (5 bases). Trimming removed 0 bases from V and 8 bases from J, with 13 bases in between. Looked up from germline, CDR1 is ENHRY and CDR2 is SYGVKD. The CDR3 loop spans 15 amino acids. The chain's CDR3 is CAISESGQGEEKLFF. In DNA, the CDR3 is TGTGCCATCAGTGAGTCGGGGCAGGGCGAGGAAAAACTGTTTTTT.

The V and J genes are TRBV14 and TRBJ2-7, with 7 bases identical to TRBD1. Trimming removed 3 bases from V and 4 bases from J; junction bases left unmatched: 9. Germline values: CDR1 SGHDN, CDR2 FVKESK. This CDR3 region has 15 residues. Here the CDR3 reads CASSHTTGSRYEQYF. CDR3 DNA: TGTGCCAGCAGCCACACGACAGGGTCTAGGTACGAGCAGTACTTC.

The chain couples TRBV6-1 to TRBJ1-1; D gene ambiguous. The CDR3 covers 15 residues. CDR1 MNHNS and CDR2 SASEGT come from the germline V gene. Trimming removed 3 bases at V and 0 bases at J, with 11 bases between. The CDR3 reads CASSEVRRMNTEAFF. In DNA, the CDR3 is TGTGCCAGCAGTGAGGTCCGACGGATGAACACTGAAGCTTTCTTT.

The rearrangement links TRBV5-1 to TRBJ1-4; TRBD1 aligns across 9 bases. Germline V lookup: CDR1 SGHRS, CDR2 YFSETQ. J gave up 6 bases and V 4 bases, and 4 bases lay outside the gene matches. There are 14 residues in the CDR3. The CDR3 DNA reads as TGCGCCAGCAGCCGGACAGGGGATGATGAAAAACTGTTTTTT. As protein: CASSRTGDDEKLFF.

The V gene is TRBV6-1, the J gene TRBJ1-4, with D possibly matching TRBD1 (6 bases). CDR1 MNHNS and CDR2 SASEGT come from the germline V gene. Trimming took off 1 base at V and 15 bases at J, with 15 bases between the two ends. This CDR3 spans 13 amino acids. CDR3 in amino acids: CASSEVRQVEVFF. DNA for the CDR3: TGTGCCAGCAGTGAAGTTCGACAGGTCGAGGTGTTTTTT.